This T cell receptor beta chain was retrieved from a study of technical replicates of blood from several donors. Measured with immunoSEQ multiplex PCR; TCRdb has only the in-frame clones, and not every one. The data contain about 81,000 clones, around 95% of them singletons. Sequencing used T cells isolated from PBMCs. This clonotype originated in a human donor in good health.

The chain's CDR3 is CASSLGGGFETQYF. CDR3 sequence (DNA): TGTGCCAGCAGTTTGGGCGGGGGGTTTGAGACCCAGTACTTC. The chain carries TRBV27 and TRBJ2-5; 8 nucleotides match TRBD2. This CDR3 contains 14 residues. Germline-derived CDR1 and CDR2 are MNHEY and SMNVEV (reference sequence). V shed 3 bases and J 5 bases; nucleotides not matched to a gene: 5.